This TCR beta chain was recorded in a study of cytomegalovirus exposure and HLA in healthy donors. Though nominally healthy at sampling, donors likely had unrecorded immune exposures. The primer mix had 60 Vbeta and 13 Jbeta primers. In the original analysis: An analysis performed later counted roughly 80 million unique TCR beta chains (around 10 million of them shared). Data came from immunoSEQ multiplex PCR; TCRdb stores just in-frame clones and leaves some out. D and trimming come from the DNA, and the V and J calls and clone size come from that table. The repertoire consists of tens of thousands of clones, with about 76% occurring once and the leading ten covering around 9.1%. The CDR3 spans 17 residues. In germline, CDR1 is WNHNN, CDR2 SYGVQD (reference sequence). V was shortened by 4 bases and J by 2 bases, with 17 bases between the two germline ends. Whole-study findings and limits: HLA alleles showed associations with 16,951 TCR beta sequences in a later analysis, at a 0.05 false discovery rate. CMV antigen specificity of three CMV-associated chains was confirmed in vitro.

As for this clone: Its antigen is currently unknown.

The chain uses TRBV10-1 and TRBJ2-2; possible D gene TRBD1, 6 bases. This TCR was sampled from a man aged 25-40 years in good health and CMV-seropositive. The sequencing input was PBMCs. In DNA, the CDR3 is TGCGCCAGCAGTGGACGACAGGTTCCTGCCAACACCGGGGAGCTGTTTTTT. This encodes CASSGRQVPANTGELFF.